The 29 T cell receptor beta chains below were found in one sample sequenced in a study of CD8 T cells in Susac syndrome. The RNA input was about 0.45 to 1 ug, and it was reverse transcribed with random hexamers. TCRdb used MiXCR to reprocess the immunoSEQ multiplex PCR reads, holding one entry per CDR3 protein. The sample includes some 140,000 distinct CDR3 sequences, approximately 95% of them seen just once. The sequenced material came from CD8+ T cells from PBMCs. The source of these receptors is a human donor with Susac syndrome.

V and J are TRBV7-2 and TRBJ2-5; D may match TRBD1 or TRBD2 (6 bases each). With 0 bases removed from V and 4 bases from J, the gap between germline ends came to 12 bases. CDR3 size: 15 residues. Per germline, CDR1 SGHTA and CDR2 FQGNSA. The CDR3 bases are TGTGCCAGCAGCTTAGCTCCGGGGGCCGCAGAGACCCAGTACTTC. Translated: CASSLAPGAAETQYF.

V gene TRBV7-3 combines with J gene TRBJ2-1, with a possible D match to TRBD2 (5 bases). Looked up from germline, CDR1 is SGHTA and CDR2 is FQGTGA. The CDR3 runs 11 residues. Trimming removed 8 bases from V and 9 bases from J, with 11 bases in between. This chain's CDR3 is CASSYEGEQFF. The DNA for the CDR3 is TGTGCCAGCTCCTATGAGGGTGAGCAGTTCTTC.

The chain employs TRBV4-1 and TRBJ2-7; 7 bases match TRBD1. The V gene's germline CDR1 is MGHRA and CDR2 YSYEKL. The CDR3 spans 14 residues. With V trimmed by 4 bases and J by 5 bases, 8 bases remained unmatched. Written as DNA, the CDR3 is TGCGCCAGCAGCCTTCGGGACAGCCGAAACGAGCAGTACTTC. Protein sequence: CASSLRDSRNEQYF.

The chain employs TRBV29-1 and TRBJ2-5; D remains unclear. CDR1 and CDR2 from the germline V gene are SQVTM and ANQGSEA. This CDR3 region has 14 residues. Trimming removed 0 bases from V and 3 bases from J, with 11 bases in between. CDR3 DNA sequence: TGCAGCGTTGAAGACACTGAAAGGGAAGAGACCCAGTACTTC. Amino acids: CSVEDTEREETQYF.

In this sample, this clonotype turned up once. The genes are TRBV5-1 and TRBJ2-3, with a possible D match to TRBD1 (6 bases). Germline values: CDR1 SGHRS, CDR2 YFSETQ. V was cut by 2 bases and J by 2 bases, with 9 bases left in between. The CDR3 extends over 14 amino acids. CDR3 amino acids: CASSFWGHTDTQYF. The DNA for the CDR3 is TGCGCCAGCAGCTTTTGGGGACACACAGATACGCAGTATTTT.

This rearrangement joins TRBV9 to TRBJ1-6, with D possibly matching TRBD1 (5 bases). The CDR3 has 15 amino acids. V was shortened by 0 bases and J by 6 bases, with 10 bases between the two germline ends. Germline V gene lookup returns CDR1 SGDLS and CDR2 YYNGEE. The CDR3 loop reads CASSVGDSSNSPLHF. The CDR3 DNA reads as TGTGCCAGCAGCGTAGGAGACAGCTCTAATTCACCCCTCCACTTT.

The chain couples TRBV4-2 to TRBJ2-1, with D perhaps TRBD2 (5 bases). The germline V gene has CDR1 LGHNA and CDR2 YNFKEQ. V lost 0 bases, J lost 5 bases, and 8 bases lay in between. This CDR3 is built from 14 residues. The CDR3 nucleotides are TGTGCCAGCAGCCAAGAAGCGGCCCACAATGAGCAGTTCTTC. Its protein is CASSQEAAHNEQFF.

V and J are TRBV7-9 and TRBJ2-5; 8 bases line up with TRBD2. This CDR3 is 15 amino acids long. Germline CDR1 reads SEHNR; CDR2 reads FQNEAQ (reference sequence). V trimming: 7 bases; J trimming: 1 base; junction bases outside the gene matches: 8. CDR3 sequence: CASTPPGLVQETQYF. CDR3 nucleotides: TGTGCCAGCACCCCTCCGGGACTAGTCCAAGAGACCCAGTACTTC.

The chain has TRBV7-9 and TRBJ2-7; 12 positions match TRBD2. Germline CDR1 is SEHNR and CDR2 is FQNEAQ (reference sequence). V shed 7 bases, J shed 0 bases, and the junction held 16 bases outside the gene matches. CDR3 length: 19 residues. CDR3 in amino acids: CASTVPPGLAGRDSYEQYF. DNA for the CDR3: TGTGCCAGCACCGTACCTCCGGGACTAGCGGGTAGGGACTCCTACGAGCAGTACTTC.

The chain combines TRBV9 with TRBJ2-3, with TRBD1 matching 7 bases. The CDR3 loop spans 14 amino acids. J gave up 0 bases and V 3 bases, and 1 base lay outside the gene matches. Germline CDR1 and CDR2: SGDLS and YYNGEE. The CDR3 loop reads CASSEQGSTDTQYF. DNA of the CDR3: TGTGCCAGCAGCGAACAGGGGAGCACAGATACGCAGTATTTT.

J is TRBJ2-7 and V is TRBV11-2; TRBD1 matches 8 bases. J was trimmed by 3 bases and V by 4 bases; bases with no gene match: 8. In germline, CDR1 is SGHAT, CDR2 FQNNGV. CDR3 length equals 15 residues. Here the CDR3 reads CASSSPVTGVYEQYF. As DNA, the CDR3 is TGTGCCAGCAGCTCCCCGGTGACAGGGGTCTACGAGCAGTACTTC.

This chain connects TRBV11-2 to TRBJ2-1; 7 bases line up with TRBD2. CDR3 length: 16 amino acids. With 1 base clipped from V and 4 bases from J, the junction kept 7 bases outside the gene matches. From germline, CDR1 is SGHAT and CDR2 FQNNGV. This CDR3 reads CASSLGGLAAYNEQFF. The CDR3 coding sequence is TGTGCCAGCAGCTTAGGGGGTCTAGCGGCGTACAATGAGCAGTTCTTC. The full variable domain, completed using reference TRBV11-2 and TRBJ2-1, is EAGVAQSPRYKIIEKRQSVAFWCNPISGHATLYWYQQILGQGPKLLIQFQNNGVVDDSQLPKDRFSAERLKGVDSTLKIQPAKLEDSAVYLCASSLGGLAAYNEQFFGPGTRLTVL.

This chain joins TRBV12-3 or TRBV12-4 and TRBJ2-1; D is possibly TRBD2 (5 bases). The CDR3 is made up of 11 amino acids. The V and J ends lost 7 bases and 9 bases respectively, with 10 bases between them. The CDR3 here is CASILGGEQFF. Here the CDR3 DNA reads TGTGCCAGCATCCTAGGAGGTGAGCAGTTCTTC.

The genes are TRBV13 and TRBJ2-1; 13 bases are shared with TRBD2. The junction had 5 bases not matched to a gene; V was cut back by 6 bases and J by 6 bases. Germline V gene lookup returns CDR1 PRHDT and CDR2 FYEKMQ (reference sequence). The CDR3 is 15 amino acids. The CDR3 protein is CASRLLAGGANEQFF. In DNA form, the CDR3 reads TGTGCCAGCAGACTACTAGCGGGAGGGGCCAATGAGCAGTTCTTC.

The rearrangement uses TRBV13 and TRBJ2-1; D not certain. The germline gives CDR1 PRHDT, CDR2 FYEKMQ (reference sequence). The V and J ends lost 6 bases and 5 bases respectively, with 14 bases between them. This CDR3 region has 14 residues. The CDR3 DNA is TGTGCCAGCAGAAGGTTACTCGGTCACAATGAGCAGTTCTTC. Encoded protein: CASRRLLGHNEQFF.

This chain connects TRBV19 to TRBJ2-2, with TRBD1 identical over 12 bases. V dropped 5 bases and J dropped 6; count of bases not matched to a gene: 7. The V gene's germline CDR1 is LNHDA and CDR2 SQIVND (reference sequence). The CDR3 totals 16 residues. CDR3 in amino acids: CASSPRDRGLPGELFF. DNA for the CDR3: TGTGCCAGTAGTCCCCGGGACAGGGGGCTTCCCGGGGAGCTGTTTTTT.

The V call is TRBV9, the J call TRBJ2-7; 8 bases agree with TRBD2. The CDR3 runs 14 residues. Germline loops: CDR1 SGDLS, CDR2 YYNGEE. J lost 4 bases, V lost 0 bases, and 3 bases had no gene match. In DNA form, the CDR3 reads TGTGCCAGCAGCGTAGCGGGAGGGGGATACGAGCAGTACTTC. This codes for CASSVAGGGYEQYF.

The chain has TRBV2 and TRBJ2-7; the match to TRBD1 covers 7 bases. The germline V gene has CDR1 SNHLY and CDR2 FYNNEI. J gave up 3 bases and V 2 bases, and 1 base lay outside the gene matches. The CDR3 extends over 13 amino acids. CDR3 amino acids: CASSEYRGYEQYF. DNA for the CDR3: TGTGCCAGCAGTGAATACAGGGGCTACGAGCAGTACTTC.

This rearrangement joins TRBV19 to TRBJ2-1; D not resolved. The CDR3 contains 15 residues. Germline CDR1 and CDR2: LNHDA and SQIVND (reference sequence). Deletions cut 3 bases from V and 0 bases from J, with 9 bases between. The CDR3 protein is CASSIAQSSYNEQFF. The CDR3 DNA sequence: TGTGCCAGTAGTATTGCACAGAGCTCCTACAATGAGCAGTTCTTC.

This chain's CDR3 is CSARAGISSYNEQFF. DNA of the CDR3: TGCAGTGCTAGAGCCGGCATTAGCTCCTACAATGAGCAGTTCTTC. The rearrangement joins TRBV20-1 to TRBJ2-1; D is ambiguous. This CDR3 comprises 15 residues. Deletions cut 1 base from V and 0 bases from J, with 10 bases between. Germline V gene lookup returns CDR1 DFQATT and CDR2 SNEGSKA (reference sequence).

The chain carries TRBV9 and TRBJ1-2; D remains unclear. Germline lookup yields CDR1 SGDLS and CDR2 YYNGEE. This CDR3 region has 12 residues. Trimming left V 0 bases short and J 7 bases short, with 7 bases between. CDR3 nucleotides: TGTGCCAGCAGCGTAGGGGTCGGTGGCTACACCTTC. Translated, it gives CASSVGVGGYTF.

The CDR3 nucleotides are TGTGCCAGCAGTGAAGCGGTTCTGGGGCGAGTCGAACAAGAGACCCAGTACTTC. It codes for CASSEAVLGRVEQETQYF. The chain is built from TRBV6-1 and TRBJ2-5; tentatively, D is TRBD1 (5 bases). The CDR3 has 18 residues. V lost 0 bases and J lost 2, with 19 bases in between. Germline loops: CDR1 MNHNS, CDR2 SASEGT.

The genes are TRBV29-1 and TRBJ2-1; TRBD2 aligns across 10 bases. This CDR3 has 17 amino acids. Germline V gene data show CDR1 as SQVTM and CDR2 as ANQGSEA. With 3 bases clipped from V and 0 bases from J, the junction kept 8 bases outside the gene matches. The CDR3 region is CSVDVSGRPGSYNEQFF. In nucleotides, the CDR3 is TGCAGCGTTGATGTTAGCGGGAGGCCCGGCTCCTACAATGAGCAGTTCTTC.

V and J are TRBV19 and TRBJ1-2; D is unresolved. Germline CDR1 LNHDA, CDR2 SQIVND (reference sequence). Trimming cost V 5 bases and J 10 bases, with 23 bases left between them. This CDR3 is built from 15 residues. CDR3 sequence: CASSLRQDHAISYTF. Here the CDR3 DNA reads TGTGCCAGTAGTCTCAGACAAGACCACGCCATATCCTACACCTTC.

This chain uses TRBV9 with TRBJ2-2; either TRBD1 or TRBD2 may supply D (6 bases each). Trimming took 4 bases from V and 0 from J, leaving 22 bases between them. The CDR3 covers 19 residues. Germline V CDR1 and CDR2: SGDLS, YYNGEE. CDR3 residues: CASSTRTGGGLPNTGELFF. Written as DNA, the CDR3 is TGTGCCAGCAGCACCCGGACGGGTGGGGGGCTACCGAACACCGGGGAGCTGTTTTTT.

V is TRBV6-5 and J is TRBJ2-1; no firm D call. Trimming took off 6 bases at V and 9 bases at J, with 9 bases between the two ends. Looked up from germline, CDR1 is MNHEY and CDR2 is SVGAGI. The CDR3 totals 11 residues. DNA of the CDR3: TGTGCCAGCAGCACGAATGGTGAGCAGTTCTTC. The encoded protein is CASSTNGEQFF.

J is TRBJ1-2 and V is TRBV3-1; D possibly corresponds to TRBD1 (6 bases). V lost 6 bases, J lost 6 bases, and 17 bases lay in between. The CDR3 length is 14 residues. Looked up from germline, CDR1 is LGHDT and CDR2 is YNNKEL (reference sequence). The CDR3 sequence is CASRDPDSANGYTF. The CDR3, as DNA: TGTGCCAGCAGGGACCCGGACAGCGCCAATGGCTACACCTTC.

CDR3 sequence reads: CASSVGHGGYTF. CDR3 sequence (DNA): TGTGCCAGCAGCGTAGGGCACGGTGGCTACACCTTC. This chain uses TRBV9 with TRBJ1-2; D uncertain. The CDR3 runs 12 residues. V was shortened by 0 bases and J by 7 bases, with 7 bases between the two germline ends. In germline, CDR1 is SGDLS, CDR2 YYNGEE.

This chain connects TRBV29-1 to TRBJ2-1; unclear D gene. The V gene's germline CDR1 is SQVTM and CDR2 ANQGSEA. This CDR3 contains 15 residues. V lost 3 bases, J lost 0 bases, and 12 bases lay in between. The CDR3 nucleotides are TGCAGCGTTGATTCTGCGGCAAGCTCCTACAATGAGCAGTTCTTC. This gives the protein CSVDSAASSYNEQFF.